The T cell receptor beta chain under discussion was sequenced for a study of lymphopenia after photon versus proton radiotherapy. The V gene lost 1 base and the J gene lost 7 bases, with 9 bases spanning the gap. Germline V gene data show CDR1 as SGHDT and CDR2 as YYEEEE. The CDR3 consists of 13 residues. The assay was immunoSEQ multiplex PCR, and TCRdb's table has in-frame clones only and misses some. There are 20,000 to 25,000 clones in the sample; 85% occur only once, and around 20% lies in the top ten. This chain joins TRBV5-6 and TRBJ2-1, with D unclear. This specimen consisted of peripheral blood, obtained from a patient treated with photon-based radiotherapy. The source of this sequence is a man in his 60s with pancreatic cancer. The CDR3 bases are TGTGCCAGCAGCTTGATAGGGTCTAATGAGCAGTTCTTC. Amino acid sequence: CASSLIGSNEQFF.